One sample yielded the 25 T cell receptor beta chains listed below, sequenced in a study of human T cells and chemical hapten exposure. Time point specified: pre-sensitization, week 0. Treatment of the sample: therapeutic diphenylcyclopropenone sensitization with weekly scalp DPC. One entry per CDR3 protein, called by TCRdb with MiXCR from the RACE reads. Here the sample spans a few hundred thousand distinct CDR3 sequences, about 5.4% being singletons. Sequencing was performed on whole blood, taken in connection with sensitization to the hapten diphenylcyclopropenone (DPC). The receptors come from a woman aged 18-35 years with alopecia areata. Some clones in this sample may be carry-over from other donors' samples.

The CDR3 region has the DNA TGCAGTGGCCTTGACCGGGACTTCTACAATGAGCAGTTCTTC. Amino acids: CSGLDRDFYNEQFF. V is TRBV20-1 and J is TRBJ2-1; D may be TRBD2 (6 bases). Trimming took 7 bases from V and 3 from J, leaving 16 bases between them. The CDR3 sequence is 14 residues long. From germline, CDR1 is DFQATT and CDR2 SNEGSKA (reference sequence).

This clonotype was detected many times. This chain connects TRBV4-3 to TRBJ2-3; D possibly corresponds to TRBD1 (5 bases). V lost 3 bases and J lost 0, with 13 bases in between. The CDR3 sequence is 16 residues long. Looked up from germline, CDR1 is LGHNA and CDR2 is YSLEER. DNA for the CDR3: TGCGCCAGCAGCCAGGGGCTCCACTCTAGCACAGATACGCAGTATTTT. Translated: CASSQGLHSSTDTQYF.

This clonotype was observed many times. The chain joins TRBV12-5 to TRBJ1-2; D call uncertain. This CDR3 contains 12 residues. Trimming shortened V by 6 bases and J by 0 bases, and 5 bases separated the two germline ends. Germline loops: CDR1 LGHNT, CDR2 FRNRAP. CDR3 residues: CASGFTNYGYTF. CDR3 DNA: TGTGCTAGTGGCTTTACTAACTATGGCTACACCTTC.

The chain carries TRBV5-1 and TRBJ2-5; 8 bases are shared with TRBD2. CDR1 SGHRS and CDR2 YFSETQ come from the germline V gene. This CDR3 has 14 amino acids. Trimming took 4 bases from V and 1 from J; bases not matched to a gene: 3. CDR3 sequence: CASSPGGVQETQYF. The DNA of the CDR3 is TGCGCCAGCAGCCCGGGGGGGGTCCAAGAGACCCAGTACTTC.

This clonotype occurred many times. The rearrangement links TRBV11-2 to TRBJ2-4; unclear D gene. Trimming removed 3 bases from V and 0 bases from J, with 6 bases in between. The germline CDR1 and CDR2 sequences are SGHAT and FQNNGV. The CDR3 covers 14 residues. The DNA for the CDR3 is TGTGCCAGCAGCTTTAACGTAGCCAAAAACATTCAGTACTTC. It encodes CASSFNVAKNIQYF.

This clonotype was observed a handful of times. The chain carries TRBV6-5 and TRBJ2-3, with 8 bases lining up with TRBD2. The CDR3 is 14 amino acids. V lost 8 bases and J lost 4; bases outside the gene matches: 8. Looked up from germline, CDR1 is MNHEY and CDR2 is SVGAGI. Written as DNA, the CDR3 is TGTGCCAGCCGTCCGGGGGGGCTGCCAGATACGCAGTATTTT. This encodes CASRPGGLPDTQYF.

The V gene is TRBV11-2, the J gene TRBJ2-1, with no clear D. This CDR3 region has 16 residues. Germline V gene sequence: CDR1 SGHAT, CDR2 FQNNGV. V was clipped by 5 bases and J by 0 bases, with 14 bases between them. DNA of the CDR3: TGTGCCAGCAGCGCGTCGGTAAGCAGCTCCTACAATGAGCAGTTCTTC. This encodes CASSASVSSSYNEQFF.

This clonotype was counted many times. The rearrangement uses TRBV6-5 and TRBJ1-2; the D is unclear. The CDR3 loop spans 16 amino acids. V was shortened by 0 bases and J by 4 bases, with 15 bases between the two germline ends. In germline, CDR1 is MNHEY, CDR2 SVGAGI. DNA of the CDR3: TGTGCCAGCAGTTACTCCACGGGGATCAGAAGCTATGGCTACACCTTC. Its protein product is CASSYSTGIRSYGYTF.

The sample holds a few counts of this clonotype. The CDR3 DNA follows: TGCAGTGCTGGGGGCCACAGGAAGAGCACAGATACGCAGTATTTT. Encoded protein: CSAGGHRKSTDTQYF. This chain links TRBV20-1 with TRBJ2-3; possible D gene TRBD1, 6 bases. Trimming removed 5 bases from V and 0 bases from J, with 15 bases in between. Germline V lookup: CDR1 DFQATT, CDR2 SNEGSKA (reference sequence). The CDR3 loop spans 15 amino acids.

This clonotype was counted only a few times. The CDR3 DNA is TGTGCCAGCAGGCGGGACTCAGAAACTGAAGCTTTCTTT. This gives the protein CASRRDSETEAFF. The J gene is TRBJ1-1, the V gene TRBV6-2 or TRBV6-3, with D possibly TRBD1 on 5 matching bases. From germline, CDR1 is MNHEY and CDR2 SVGEGT. The V end was cut by 6 bases, the J end by 5 bases, with 13 bases between. The CDR3 has 13 amino acids.

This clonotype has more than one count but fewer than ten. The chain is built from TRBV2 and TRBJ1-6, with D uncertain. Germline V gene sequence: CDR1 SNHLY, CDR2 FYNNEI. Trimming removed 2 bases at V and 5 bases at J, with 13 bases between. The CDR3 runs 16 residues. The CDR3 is CASSELHRSNNSPLHF. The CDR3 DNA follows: TGTGCCAGCAGTGAACTACACCGCAGTAATAATTCACCCCTCCACTTT.

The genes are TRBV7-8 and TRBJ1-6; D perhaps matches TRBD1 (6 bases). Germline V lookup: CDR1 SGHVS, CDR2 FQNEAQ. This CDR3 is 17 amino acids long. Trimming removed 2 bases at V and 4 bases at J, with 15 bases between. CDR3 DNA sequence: TGTGCCAGCAGCTTAATCCCCCTTACAGGGTATAATTCACCCCTCCACTTT. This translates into CASSLIPLTGYNSPLHF.

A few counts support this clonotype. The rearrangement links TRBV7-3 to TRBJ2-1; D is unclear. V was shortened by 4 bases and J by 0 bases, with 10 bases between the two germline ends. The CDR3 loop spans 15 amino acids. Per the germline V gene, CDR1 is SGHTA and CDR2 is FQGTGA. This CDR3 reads CASSYSVSSYNEQFF. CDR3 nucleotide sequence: TGTGCCAGCAGCTATTCGGTGAGCTCCTACAATGAGCAGTTCTTC. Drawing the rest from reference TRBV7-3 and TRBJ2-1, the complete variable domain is GAGVSQTPSNKVTEKGKYVELRCDPISGHTALYWYRQSLGQGPEFLIYFQGTGAADDSGLPNDRFFAVRPEGSVSTLKIQRTERGDSAVYLCASSYSVSSYNEQFFGPGTRLTVL.

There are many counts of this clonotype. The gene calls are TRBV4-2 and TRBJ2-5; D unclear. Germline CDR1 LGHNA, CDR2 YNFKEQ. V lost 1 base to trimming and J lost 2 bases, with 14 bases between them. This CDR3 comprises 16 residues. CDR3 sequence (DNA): TGTGCCAGCAGCCAAGTTGCCCGGAACAGTCAAGAGACCCAGTACTTC. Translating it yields CASSQVARNSQETQYF.

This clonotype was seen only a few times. The DNA of the CDR3 is TGTGCCATCAAGATTGGTGAGGGGACAGGGATCTCCTTTGCCCTCACAGATACGCAGTATTTT. Translated, it gives CAIKIGEGTGISFALTDTQYF. V usage is TRBV10-3 and J usage is TRBJ2-3; the match to TRBD1 covers 9 bases. With 7 bases clipped from V and 2 bases from J, the junction kept 25 bases outside the gene matches. This CDR3 has 21 amino acids. The germline gives CDR1 ENHRY, CDR2 SYGVKD.

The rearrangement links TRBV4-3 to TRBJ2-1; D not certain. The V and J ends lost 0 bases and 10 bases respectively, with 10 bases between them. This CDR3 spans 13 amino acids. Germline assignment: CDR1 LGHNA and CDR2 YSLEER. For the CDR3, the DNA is TGCGCCAGCAGCCAAGAGCGCCTGCTGGAGCAGTTCTTC. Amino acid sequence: CASSQERLLEQFF.

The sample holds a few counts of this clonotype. The DNA of the CDR3 is TGTGCCAGCAGCTTTCGCGGCAGGCGGAACACTGAAGCTTTCTTT. This gives the protein CASSFRGRRNTEAFF. The chain recombines TRBV7-8 with TRBJ1-1; D call uncertain. The V end lost 3 bases, the J end lost 1 base, and 12 bases lay between the germline ends. The CDR3 loop spans 15 amino acids. Germline values: CDR1 SGHVS, CDR2 FQNEAQ.

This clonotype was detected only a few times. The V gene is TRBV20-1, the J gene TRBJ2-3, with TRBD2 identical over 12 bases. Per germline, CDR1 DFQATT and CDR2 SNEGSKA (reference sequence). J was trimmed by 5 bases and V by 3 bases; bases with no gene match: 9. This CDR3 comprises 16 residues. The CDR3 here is CSASLAGGLYRDTQYF. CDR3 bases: TGCAGTGCTAGCCTAGCGGGGGGGCTATATCGAGATACGCAGTATTTT.

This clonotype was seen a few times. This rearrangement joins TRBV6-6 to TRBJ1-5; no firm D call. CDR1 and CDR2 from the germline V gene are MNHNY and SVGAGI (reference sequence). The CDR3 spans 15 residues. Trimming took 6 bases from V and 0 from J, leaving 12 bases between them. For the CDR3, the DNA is TGTGCCAGCAGGCCTCGTAGGGCTAGCAATCAGCCCCAGCATTTT. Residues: CASRPRRASNQPQHF.

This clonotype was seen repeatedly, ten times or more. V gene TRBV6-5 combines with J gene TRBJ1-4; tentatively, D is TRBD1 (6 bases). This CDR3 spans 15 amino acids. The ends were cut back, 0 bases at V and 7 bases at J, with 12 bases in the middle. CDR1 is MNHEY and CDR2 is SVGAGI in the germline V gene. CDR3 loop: CASSYSGQISEKLFF. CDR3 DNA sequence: TGTGCCAGCAGTTACTCGGGACAAATAAGTGAAAAACTGTTTTTT.

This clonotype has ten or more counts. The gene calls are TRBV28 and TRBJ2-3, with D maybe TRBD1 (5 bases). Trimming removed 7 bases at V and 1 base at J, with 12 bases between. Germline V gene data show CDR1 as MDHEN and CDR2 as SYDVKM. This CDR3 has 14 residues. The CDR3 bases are TGTGCCAGCAATTATGCACAGGGCACAGATACGCAGTATTTT. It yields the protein CASNYAQGTDTQYF.

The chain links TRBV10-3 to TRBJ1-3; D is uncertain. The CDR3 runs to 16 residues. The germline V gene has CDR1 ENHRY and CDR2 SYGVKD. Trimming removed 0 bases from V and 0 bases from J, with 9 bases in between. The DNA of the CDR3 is TGTGCCATCAGTGAGTCGTCAGGCCACTCTGGAAACACCATATATTTT. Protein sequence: CAISESSGHSGNTIYF.

Here the CDR3 DNA reads TGTGCCAGCAGTTTTCGTCACGGTCTGGGAGCTTTCTTT. Amino acids: CASSFRHGLGAFF. V usage is TRBV12-3 or TRBV12-4 and J usage is TRBJ1-1; D is unclear. Trimming removed 3 bases at V and 10 bases at J, with 15 bases between. This CDR3 comprises 13 residues.

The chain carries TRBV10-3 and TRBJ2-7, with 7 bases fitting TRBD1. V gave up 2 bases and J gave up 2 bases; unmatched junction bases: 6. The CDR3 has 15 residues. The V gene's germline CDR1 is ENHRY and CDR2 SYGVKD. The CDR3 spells CAISEPDRLTYEQYF. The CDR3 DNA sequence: TGTGCCATCAGTGAGCCGGACAGGCTCACCTACGAGCAGTACTTC.

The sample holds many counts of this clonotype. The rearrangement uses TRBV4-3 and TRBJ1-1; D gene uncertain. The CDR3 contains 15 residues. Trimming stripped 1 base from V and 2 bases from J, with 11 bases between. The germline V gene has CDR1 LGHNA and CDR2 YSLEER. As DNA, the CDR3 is TGCGCCAGCAGCCAAGCTGCCGGAGATAACACTGAAGCTTTCTTT. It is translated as CASSQAAGDNTEAFF.